This TCR beta chain was sequenced during a study of siplizumab effects on memory and regulatory T cells. Study-wide points: The authors could not assign a naive or memory phenotype to roughly 80-96% of proliferating CD4+ or CD8+ clones. In siplizumab conditions, mappable alloreactive CD4+ clones averaged about 69% Treg-derived, against 26.9% in controls.

Roughly 10^5 TCR templates underwent assay in each sample. Only in-frame clones appear in the TCRdb table, and some are missing; sequencing was by immunoSEQ multiplex PCR. The sample shows under 100,000 clones, 85% to 95% of them seen only once. For this clone: No antigen is known for it.

CDR1 KGHSH and CDR2 LQKENI come from the germline V gene. The CDR3 extends over 16 amino acids. Trimming removed 3 bases from V and 0 bases from J, with 15 bases in between. The source is a human donor in good health. The sample was non-Treg CD4+ T cells sorted from blood. The gene calls are TRBV18 and TRBJ2-7, with a weak D call TRBD1 (7 bases). CDR3 sequence: CASSPQGGPGSYEQYF. For the CDR3, the DNA is TGTGCCAGCTCACCCCAGGGGGGTCCGGGCTCCTACGAGCAGTACTTC.